These T cell receptor beta chains were read from a single sample in a study of cytomegalovirus exposure and HLA in healthy donors. The method was immunoSEQ multiplex PCR; TCRdb's version includes in-frame clones alone and lacks a portion of them. Of about 150,000 clones in the sample, about 91% are singletons; the top ten hold 3.5% to 5%. Sequenced sample: PBMCs. The source of these receptors is a young man in good health and CMV-seropositive. The CDR3 runs from the conserved cysteine through the conserved F or W. The order of the fields is clone size, D gene, J gene, V gene, CDR3 protein, CDR3 DNA. The D gene is left open where the match is weak. Size values are once, few and many counts, or a class for expanded clones, and some rows have none.

NA TRBD2 TRBJ2-7 TRBV5-1 CASSLRAGGPGEQYF TGCGCCAGCAGCTTGCGAGCGGGAGGGCCCGGCGAGCAGTACTTC
NA TRBD2 TRBJ2-7 TRBV15 CATSMGLPGLAGDEQYF TGTGCCACCAGCATGGGCCTACCGGGACTAGCGGGAGATGAGCAGTACTTC
NA TRBD2 TRBJ2-1 TRBV2 CASSELAGGTDEQFF TGTGCCAGCAGTGAACTAGCGGGAGGGACCGATGAGCAGTTCTTC
NA NA TRBJ2-1 TRBV30 CAWSTRGLSSYNEQFF TGTGCCTGGAGTACGCGGGGCCTGAGCTCCTACAATGAGCAGTTCTTC
NA NA TRBJ1-2 TRBV2 CASSEAGTGRGYTF TGTGCCAGCAGTGAAGCCGGTACAGGTCGGGGCTACACCTTC
few NA TRBJ2-1 TRBV6-6 CASSYGGNEQFF TGTGCCAGCAGTTATGGGGGGAATGAGCAGTTCTTC
once NA TRBJ1-6 TRBV6-5 CASSYSANSPLHF TGTGCCAGCAGTTACTCAGCCAATTCACCCCTCCACTTT
few NA TRBJ1-1 TRBV28 CASSRGNTEAFF TGTGCCAGCAGCCGGGGGAACACTGAAGCTTTCTTT
NA TRBD1 TRBJ1-1 TRBV6-5 CASSYPTGSAFF TGTGCCAGCAGTTACCCGACAGGGAGTGCTTTCTTT
NA NA TRBJ1-1 TRBV28 CASRGHPQAFF TGTGCCAGCAGGGGACACCCCCAAGCTTTCTTT
few NA TRBJ1-2 TRBV5-4 CASSFPGLPGYTF TGTGCCAGCAGCTTCCCAGGGCTGCCGGGCTACACCTTC
NA NA TRBJ2-7 TRBV7-9 CASSSSGGMSSYEQYF TGTGCCAGCAGCTCCTCCGGAGGGATGAGCTCCTACGAGCAGTACTTC
NA NA TRBJ1-6 TRBV6-5 CASSYSKRDSPLHF TGTGCCAGCAGTTACTCGAAAAGAGATTCACCCCTCCACTTT
NA TRBD1 TRBJ2-7 TRBV7-9 CASSNRDRGTYEQYF TGTGCCAGCAGCAACCGGGACAGGGGGACCTACGAGCAGTACTTC
NA TRBD1 TRBJ2-3 TRBV5-5 CASSRSITGGASDTQYF TGTGCCAGCAGCCGGTCCATTACAGGGGGCGCGTCAGATACGCAGTATTTT
NA NA TRBJ1-6 TRBV28 CASTNTQGSSSYNSPLHF TGTGCCAGCACAAATACCCAGGGTAGTTCCTCCTATAATTCACCCCTCCACTTT
NA TRBD1 TRBJ1-2 TRBV28 CASSLLTGDLGYTF TGTGCCAGCAGTTTACTCACAGGGGACCTTGGCTACACCTTC
few NA TRBJ1-5 TRBV2 CASRYTGNNQPQHF TGTGCCAGCAGGTACACAGGGAACAATCAGCCCCAGCATTTT
NA NA TRBJ1-5 TRBV6-1 CASQEGSQPQHF TGTGCCAGCCAGGAAGGCAGTCAGCCCCAGCATTTT
NA TRBD1 TRBJ1-1 TRBV5-6 CASSLQGAGTEAFF TGTGCCAGCAGCTTACAGGGGGCGGGCACTGAAGCTTTCTTT
NA NA TRBJ1-5 TRBV28 CASGGQPQHF TGTGCCAGCGGAGGTCAGCCCCAGCATTTT
NA TRBD2 TRBJ2-7 TRBV19 CASSIGTGGSYEQYF TGTGCCAGTAGTATAGGGACGGGAGGGTCCTACGAGCAGTACTTC
NA NA TRBJ2-2 TRBV9 CATRTPYNTGELFF TGTGCCACGAGGACACCTTACAACACCGGGGAGCTGTTTTTT
NA NA TRBJ1-2 TRBV7-9 CASSSPGGARGYTF TGTGCCAGCAGCTCTCCTGGAGGGGCGCGAGGCTACACCTTC
NA TRBD2 TRBJ2-4 TRBV4-1 CASSQPTSGSPKNIQYF TGCGCCAGCAGCCAGCCAACTAGCGGGAGCCCCAAAAACATTCAGTACTTC
NA NA TRBJ2-7 TRBV11-1 CASSLTGAYEQYF TGTGCCAGCAGCCTCACGGGGGCCTACGAGCAGTACTTC
NA NA TRBJ2-7 TRBV6-1 CASSERQGREQYF TGTGCCAGCAGTGAAAGGCAGGGCCGGGAGCAGTACTTC
NA NA TRBJ2-2 TRBV2 CARTTNTGELFF TGTGCCAGGACAACGAACACCGGGGAGCTGTTTTTT
NA NA TRBJ1-3 TRBV7-3 CASSTISGNTIYF TGTGCCAGCAGCACAATTTCTGGAAACACCATATATTTT
NA NA TRBJ1-1 TRBV7-9 CASSFGPLGWTEAFF TGTGCCAGCAGCTTTGGGCCCTTGGGCTGGACTGAAGCTTTCTTT
NA NA TRBJ2-7 TRBV2 CASSAGSRKPSYEQYF TGTGCCAGCAGTGCCGGGTCTAGAAAGCCCTCCTACGAGCAGTACTTC
NA TRBD1 TRBJ2-7 TRBV27 CASSFRQGEGEQYF TGTGCCAGCAGTTTCCGACAGGGAGAAGGCGAGCAGTACTTC
NA TRBD2 TRBJ2-1 TRBV9 CASSGATSGGTEQFF TGTGCCAGCAGCGGAGCGACTAGCGGGGGAACTGAGCAGTTCTTC
NA NA TRBJ2-1 TRBV2 CASSSSGNEQFF TGTGCCAGCAGTTCATCAGGGAATGAGCAGTTCTTC
once TRBD1 TRBJ1-1 TRBV6-5 CASSLWTGLEAFF TGTGCCAGCAGCTTATGGACAGGCCTTGAAGCTTTCTTT
NA TRBD1 TRBJ1-2 TRBV30 CAWSVQGSYGYTF TGTGCCTGGAGTGTACAGGGGAGCTATGGCTACACCTTC
NA TRBD2 TRBJ2-7 TRBV6-6 CASSQGLAESYEQYF TGTGCCAGCAGCCAGGGACTAGCAGAGTCCTACGAGCAGTACTTC
once NA TRBJ2-1 TRBV18 CASSPPQGRDEQFF TGTGCCAGCTCACCACCCCAGGGGAGGGATGAGCAGTTCTTC
NA NA TRBJ1-2 TRBV19 CASSDLSYGYTF TGTGCCAGTAGTGATCTATCCTATGGCTACACCTTC
NA NA TRBJ1-1 TRBV19 CASSMMGWEAFF TGTGCCAGTAGTATGATGGGCTGGGAAGCTTTCTTT
NA TRBD1 TRBJ2-7 TRBV6-5 CASSYDRGPAYEQYF TGTGCCAGCAGTTACGACAGGGGACCAGCGTACGAGCAGTACTTC
NA NA TRBJ1-1 TRBV27 CASSLLAGPNTEAFF TGTGCCAGCAGCCTACTCGCAGGGCCGAACACTGAAGCTTTCTTT
NA NA TRBJ1-1 TRBV7-3 CASSYDRNTEAFF TGTGCCAGCAGCTATGACAGGAACACTGAAGCTTTCTTT
NA NA TRBJ2-1 TRBV5-4 CASSLDQGSYNEQFF TGTGCCAGCAGCTTGGATCAGGGTTCCTACAATGAGCAGTTCTTC
NA TRBD1 TRBJ1-1 TRBV15 CATTSDRVNTEAFF TGTGCCACCACTTCGGACAGGGTGAACACTGAAGCTTTCTTT
NA NA TRBJ1-1 TRBV6-6 CASSYGGGRTEAFF TGTGCCAGCAGTTACGGAGGTGGGAGAACTGAAGCTTTCTTT
NA NA TRBJ2-6 TRBV19 CASSISQSANVLTF TGTGCCAGTAGTATATCCCAATCCGCCAACGTCCTGACTTTC
NA NA TRBJ1-1 TRBV28 CASIPGGGVVTEAFF TGTGCCAGCATCCCTGGGGGGGGAGTTGTTACTGAAGCTTTCTTT
NA TRBD1 TRBJ1-5 TRBV27 CASSTGTGGNQPQHF TGTGCCAGCAGTACCGGGACAGGGGGCAATCAGCCCCAGCATTTT
NA NA TRBJ1-5 TRBV6-1 CAIGNRDHQPQHF TGTGCCATCGGAAACAGGGACCATCAGCCCCAGCATTTT
NA TRBD2 TRBJ2-3 TRBV6-4 CASSDERGGADTQYF TGTGCCAGCAGTGACGAGCGGGGGGGCGCAGATACGCAGTATTTT
NA TRBD2 TRBJ2-1 TRBV2 CASSEGLVGEQFF TGTGCCAGCAGTGAGGGACTAGTCGGTGAGCAGTTCTTC
NA NA TRBJ1-3 TRBV9 CASSLSWANTIYF TGTGCCAGCAGCCTCTCTTGGGCAAACACCATATATTTT
NA NA TRBJ1-1 TRBV25-1 CASSEGRLAFF TGTGCCAGCAGTGAGGGGAGGCTAGCTTTCTTT
few TRBD2 TRBJ2-1 TRBV14 CASSQTTSLYNEQFF TGTGCCAGCAGCCAAACGACTAGCCTTTACAATGAGCAGTTCTTC
NA TRBD2 TRBJ2-5 TRBV6-1 CASRTGGQETQYF TGTGCCAGCAGAACGGGGGGACAAGAGACCCAGTACTTC
NA NA TRBJ1-4 TRBV5-1 CASSLDGQGGKLFF TGCGCCAGCAGCTTGGATGGGCAGGGCGGAAAACTGTTTTTT